These 23 T cell receptor beta chains were sequenced from one sample in a study of human T cells and chemical hapten exposure (dated by TCRdb to the early 2020s). The protocol used for the library was RACE. Sequenced using a NextSeq 500. In TCRdb, the public reads were trimmed at Q25 with fastp and aligned with MiXCR, with productive beta chains retained. Entries that share a CDR3 protein sequence are merged under the most common genes and DNA. The sample data list approximately 80,000 distinct CDR3 sequences, and approximately 8% of these were observed just once. The biggest ten clones account for about 1.6% of the sample. The time point label, read with the paper, signifies: patch test 1, 2 weeks after DPC sensitization. The treatment or condition label for this specimen denotes: therapeutic diphenylcyclopropenone sensitization with weekly scalp DPC. Sequencing was performed on whole blood, taken in connection with sensitization to the hapten diphenylcyclopropenone (DPC). Receptors were obtained from a woman aged 25 to 39 with alopecia areata. Some clones in this sample may be carry-over from other donors' samples.

The sample holds many counts of this clonotype. This chain uses TRBV20-1 with TRBJ2-7; the D is unclear. Germline V lookup: CDR1 DFQATT, CDR2 SNEGSKA (reference sequence). The V end was cut by 4 bases, the J end by 3 bases, with 31 bases between. This CDR3 has 19 amino acids. In DNA form, the CDR3 reads TGCAGTGCTATGCCCTCCTGGATCCAGCGCCCCGGAGAACGCTACGAGCAGTACTTC. Protein: CSAMPSWIQRPGERYEQYF.

The CDR3: CAWSHGGIDTQYF. CDR3 nucleotides: TGTGCCTGGAGTCACGGGGGTATAGATACGCAGTATTTT. The V gene is TRBV30, the J gene TRBJ2-3; D is possibly TRBD2 (6 bases). CDR1 and CDR2 (germline): GTSNPN, SVGIG (reference sequence). The CDR3 is made up of 13 amino acids. Trimming took off 2 bases at V and 5 bases at J, with 11 bases between the two ends. The full variable domain, in which reference TRBV30 and TRBJ2-3 provide the parts outside the CDR3, is SQTIHQWPATLVQPVGSPLSLECTVEGTSNPNLYWYRQAAGRGLQLLFYSVGIGQISSEVPQNLSASRPQDRQFILSSKKLLLSDSGFYLCAWSHGGIDTQYFGPGTRLTVL.

This clonotype was recorded at least ten times. The chain links TRBV7-8 to TRBJ2-7, with TRBD2 matching over 8 bases. This CDR3 is built from 15 residues. The trim removed 5 bases at V and 3 bases at J, leaving 9 bases unmatched. From germline, CDR1 is SGHVS and CDR2 FQNEAQ. In DNA form, the CDR3 reads TGTGCCAGCAGCCGCTCGACTAGCGAGGGCTACGAGCAGTACTTC. Translation: CASSRSTSEGYEQYF.

This clonotype appeared a few times. The genes are TRBV19 and TRBJ1-1; 11 bases are a match to TRBD1. J lost 5 bases, V lost 7 bases, and 9 bases had no gene match. The CDR3 covers 15 residues. Germline loops: CDR1 LNHDA, CDR2 SQIVND (reference sequence). The CDR3, as DNA: TGTGCCAGTATTGGGGGACAGGGGGGTGTTACTGAAGCTTTCTTT. Protein product: CASIGGQGGVTEAFF.

In this sample, this clonotype turned up many times. The chain recombines TRBV4-1 with TRBJ2-4; D gene ambiguous. The CDR3 contains 11 residues. Trimming cost V 1 base and J 11 bases, with 6 bases left between them. Germline V CDR1 and CDR2: MGHRA, YSYEKL. The CDR3 bases are TGCGCCAGCAGCCAAGCTGGGTTTCAGTACTTC. This gives the protein CASSQAGFQYF.

This clonotype was detected only a few times. The chain links TRBV6-2 or TRBV6-3 to TRBJ2-6, with D possibly TRBD1 on 5 matching bases. The CDR3 consists of 16 residues. Trimming pared 5 bases from V and 2 bases from J, leaving 13 bases between. CDR1 and CDR2 from the germline V gene are MNHEY and SVGEGT. CDR3 protein: CASSRDSSPGANVLTF. CDR3 nucleotides: TGTGCCAGCAGTCGTGACAGCTCTCCTGGGGCCAACGTCCTGACTTTC.

J is TRBJ2-3 and V is TRBV9; D ambiguous. V was pared by 2 bases and J by 0 bases, with 7 bases between. CDR1 is SGDLS, CDR2 YYNGEE, per germline. The CDR3 totals 14 residues. The CDR3 coding sequence is TGTGCCAGCAGCGTCGACACCAGCACAGATACGCAGTATTTT. Residues: CASSVDTSTDTQYF.

In its sample, this clonotype was seen a few times. The chain uses TRBV7-9 and TRBJ2-2; possible D gene TRBD2, 6 bases. V was shortened by 2 bases and J by 0 bases, with 10 bases between the two germline ends. The CDR3 consists of 16 residues. CDR1 SEHNR and CDR2 FQNEAQ come from the germline V gene (reference sequence). The CDR3 DNA reads TGTGCCAGCAGCTTACTTAGCGGTTCGAACACCGGGGAGCTGTTTTTT. Encoded protein: CASSLLSGSNTGELFF.

V usage is TRBV7-9 and J usage is TRBJ1-1; weak D call: TRBD1 (6 bases). The CDR3 loop spans 16 amino acids. V was cut by 3 bases and J by 1 base, with 15 bases left in between. Germline CDR1 SEHNR, CDR2 FQNEAQ (reference sequence). The CDR3 is CASSLPQGRANTEAFF. CDR3 DNA: TGTGCCAGCAGCTTGCCACAGGGTAGGGCGAACACTGAAGCTTTCTTT.

The V and J genes are TRBV24-1 and TRBJ2-1; TRBD2 matches 9 bases. V trimming: 3 bases; J trimming: 6 bases; junction bases outside the gene matches: 8. Germline values: CDR1 KGHDR, CDR2 SFDVKD. This CDR3 is built from 16 residues. CDR3 protein: CATSDPGSSGVNEQFF. In DNA form, the CDR3 reads TGTGCCACCAGTGATCCGGGGTCTAGCGGGGTCAATGAGCAGTTCTTC.

This clonotype appeared many times. V and J are TRBV3-1 and TRBJ2-5; 9 positions agree with TRBD2. Germline assignment: CDR1 LGHDT and CDR2 YNNKEL (reference sequence). The junction had 1 base not matched to a gene; V was cut back by 2 bases and J by 9 bases. The CDR3 covers 12 residues. The CDR3 here is CASSQPSGAQYF. In DNA, the CDR3 is TGTGCCAGCAGCCAACCTAGCGGGGCCCAGTACTTC.

This clonotype has more than one count but fewer than ten. The gene calls are TRBV7-3 and TRBJ2-1, with a possible D match to TRBD2 (5 bases). Trimming cost V 1 base and J 0 bases, with 10 bases left between them. CDR1 SGHTA and CDR2 FQGTGA come from the germline V gene. The length of the CDR3 is 16 residues. The CDR3 here is CASSLNLGSSYNEQFF. For the CDR3, the DNA is TGTGCCAGCAGCTTAAACCTGGGGAGCTCCTACAATGAGCAGTTCTTC.

This chain uses TRBV12-3 or TRBV12-4 with TRBJ1-1; possible D gene TRBD1, 6 bases. Trimming took 3 bases from V and 4 from J, leaving 15 bases between them. There are 15 residues in the CDR3. The CDR3 nucleotides read TGTGCCAGCAGTTTGTGGGGGGCTAGGAGCACTGAAGCTTTCTTT. Amino acid sequence: CASSLWGARSTEAFF.

This clonotype showed up many times. The chain employs TRBV5-1 and TRBJ2-3, with TRBD2 identical over 9 bases. J gave up 1 base and V 0 bases, and 3 bases lay outside the gene matches. Germline assignment: CDR1 SGHRS and CDR2 YFSETQ. CDR3 length: 16 residues. In DNA form, the CDR3 reads TGCGCCAGCAGCTTGGCCGCTAGCGGGGGCACAGATACGCAGTATTTT. It encodes CASSLAASGGTDTQYF.

This clonotype appeared many times. The chain has TRBV20-1 and TRBJ2-3, with unresolved D. The CDR3 is 11 residues long. V was trimmed by 0 bases and J by 3 bases, leaving 1 base between them. The germline V gene encodes CDR1 DFQATT and CDR2 SNEGSKA (reference sequence). The CDR3, as DNA: TGCAGTGCTAGAGAGACAGATACGCAGTATTTT. It encodes CSARETDTQYF.

J is TRBJ2-7 and V is TRBV7-9, with 9 bases fitting TRBD2. In germline, CDR1 is SEHNR, CDR2 FQNEAQ (reference sequence). With 1 base clipped from V and 7 bases from J, the junction kept 2 bases outside the gene matches. The CDR3 is made up of 13 amino acids. The CDR3 sequence is CASSLVAGGEQYF. In DNA, the CDR3 is TGTGCCAGCAGCTTAGTCGCGGGGGGGGAGCAGTACTTC.

The J gene is TRBJ2-6, the V gene TRBV7-8; TRBD1 aligns across 7 bases. This CDR3 region has 18 residues. Germline V lookup: CDR1 SGHVS, CDR2 FQNEAQ. The V and J ends lost 5 bases and 4 bases, in that order; junction bases with no gene match: 14. The CDR3 coding sequence is TGTGCCAGCAGCCAGGTGGGACAGTACCAAGCCGGGGCCAACGTCCTGACTTTC. Protein product: CASSQVGQYQAGANVLTF.

The chain recombines TRBV5-1 with TRBJ2-7; TRBD2 aligns across 8 bases. The CDR3 totals 14 residues. In germline, CDR1 is SGHRS, CDR2 YFSETQ. The V and J ends lost 3 bases and 4 bases, in that order; junction bases with no gene match: 6. The chain's CDR3 is CASSSAGVGYEQYF. As DNA, the CDR3 is TGCGCCAGCAGCTCAGCGGGGGTCGGGTACGAGCAGTACTTC.

This clonotype was seen at least ten times. One end of the junction fails to match germline, which may point to a read error. CDR3 sequence reads: CSAPGYETGGLRF. In nucleotides, the CDR3 is TGCAGTGCTCCCGGATACGAAACAGGGGGTTTGAGATTC. The rearrangement uses TRBV20-1 and TRBJ2-7; 8 bases line up with TRBD1. Germline loops: CDR1 DFQATT, CDR2 SNEGSKA (reference sequence). The CDR3 runs 13 residues.

V gene TRBV30 combines with J gene TRBJ2-1; D is unresolved. This CDR3 has 11 residues. The V gene lost 1 base and the J gene lost 6 bases, with 4 bases spanning the gap. From germline, CDR1 is GTSNPN and CDR2 SVGIG (reference sequence). The CDR3 sequence is CAWSGLNEQFF. The CDR3 DNA reads as TGTGCCTGGAGTGGTCTCAATGAGCAGTTCTTC.

The genes are TRBV5-6 and TRBJ1-5, with 7 positions matching TRBD1. Per germline, CDR1 SGHDT and CDR2 YYEEEE. The CDR3 is made up of 14 amino acids. J was trimmed by 12 bases and V by 4 bases; bases with no gene match: 13. The chain's CDR3 is CASSPFRQGDSQHF. The CDR3 nucleotides are TGTGCCAGCAGCCCCTTCCGGCAGGGGGACAGCCAGCATTTT.

The rearrangement uses TRBV6-6 and TRBJ1-5; a possible D gene is TRBD1 (5 bases). Germline loops: CDR1 MNHNY, CDR2 SVGAGI (reference sequence). V was shortened by 8 bases and J by 0 bases, with 17 bases between the two germline ends. CDR3 length equals 16 residues. The CDR3 spells CASARGVSNSNQPQHF. CDR3 coding DNA: TGTGCCAGCGCACGGGGCGTTAGTAATAGCAATCAGCCCCAGCATTTT.

This clonotype came up many times. The chain uses TRBV30 and TRBJ2-6; D might be TRBD1 (5 bases). The CDR3 length is 18 residues. Germline lookup yields CDR1 GTSNPN and CDR2 SVGIG (reference sequence). V was cut by 0 bases and J by 0 bases, with 15 bases left in between. This chain's CDR3 is CAWSVLGQRYSGANVLTF. CDR3 in DNA: TGTGCCTGGAGTGTACTCGGACAACGGTACTCTGGGGCCAACGTCCTGACTTTC.